This entry lists 4 T cell receptor beta chains sequenced from one sample in a study of CD8 T cells in Susac syndrome. An amount of RNA that ranged from roughly 0.45 to 1 ug was reverse transcribed with random hexamers. TCRdb ran MiXCR on the immunoSEQ multiplex PCR reads and lists one entry per CDR3 protein. Seen here are under 350,000 distinct CDR3 sequences, roughly 94% observed once, and the top ten hold approximately 0.065%. Material: CD4+ T cells from PBMCs. The receptors originated from a human donor with multiple sclerosis.

The chain has TRBV15 and TRBJ2-3; D gene uncertain. V gave up 0 bases and J gave up 5 bases, with 9 bases separating them. Germline CDR1 LNHNV, CDR2 YYDKDF (reference sequence). The CDR3 totals 14 residues. The CDR3 sequence: CATSRDLGVDTQYF. CDR3 coding DNA: TGTGCCACCAGCAGAGATCTGGGCGTAGATACGCAGTATTTT.

The V call is TRBV7-2, the J call TRBJ1-3; weak D call: TRBD1 (5 bases). V was clipped by 1 base and J by 0 bases, with 13 bases between them. Germline V lookup: CDR1 SGHTA, CDR2 FQGNSA. This CDR3 region has 17 residues. The CDR3 here is CASSLGTGGSSGNTIYF. The DNA for the CDR3 is TGTGCCAGCAGCTTAGGGACTGGGGGATCCTCTGGAAACACCATATATTTT.

The chain joins TRBV7-2 to TRBJ2-4, with a possible D match to TRBD2 (6 bases). The CDR3 covers 12 residues. CDR1 SGHTA and CDR2 FQGNSA come from the germline V gene. Trimming removed 5 bases at V and 8 bases at J, with 10 bases between. The CDR3 spells CASSPTGDIQYF. The DNA for the CDR3 is TGTGCCAGCAGCCCTACGGGGGACATTCAGTACTTC.

J is TRBJ2-2 and V is TRBV11-3; 8 nucleotides agree with TRBD2. With V trimmed by 5 bases and J by 6 bases, 11 bases remained unmatched. Germline V lookup: CDR1 SGHNT, CDR2 YENEEA. The CDR3 runs to 16 residues. The CDR3 region is CASSQSSSGGPGELFF. CDR3 DNA sequence: TGTGCCAGCAGCCAGTCATCGTCGGGAGGGCCCGGGGAGCTGTTTTTT.